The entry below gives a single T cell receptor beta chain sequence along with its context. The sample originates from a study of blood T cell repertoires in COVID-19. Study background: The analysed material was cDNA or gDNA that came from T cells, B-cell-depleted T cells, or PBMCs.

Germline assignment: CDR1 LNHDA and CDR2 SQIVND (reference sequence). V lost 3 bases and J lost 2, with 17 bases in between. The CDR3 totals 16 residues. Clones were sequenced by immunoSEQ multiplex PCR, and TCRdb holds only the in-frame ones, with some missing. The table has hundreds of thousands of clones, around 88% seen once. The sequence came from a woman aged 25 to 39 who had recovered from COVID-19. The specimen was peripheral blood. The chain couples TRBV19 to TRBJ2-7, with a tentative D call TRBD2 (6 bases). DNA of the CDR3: TGTGCCAGTAGTATCCTTATCGGGGGTAGCACCTACGAGCAGTACTTC. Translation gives CASSILIGGSTYEQYF. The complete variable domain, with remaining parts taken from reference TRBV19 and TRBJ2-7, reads DGGITQSPKYLFRKEGQNVTLSCEQNLNHDAMYWYRQDPGQGLRLIYYSQIVNDFQKGDIAEGYSVSREKKESFPLTVTSAQKNPTAFYLCASSILIGGSTYEQYFGPGTRLTVT.